The present entry profiles one TCR beta chain with its context. The same CDR3 also results from other DNA sequences found in this sample. The data were produced by immunoSEQ multiplex PCR, yet TCRdb's version contains in-frame clones alone and is incomplete. This sample has around 310,000 clones, with about nine tenths found just once. This record comes from a study of blood T cell repertoires in COVID-19. Overall study: PBMCs, B-cell-depleted T cells, or T cells provided the cDNA or gDNA that made up the material.

CDR1 is SGHRS and CDR2 is YFSETQ in the germline V gene. V lost 0 bases, J lost 6 bases, and 6 bases lay in between. The CDR3 covers 12 residues. The chain carries TRBV5-1 and TRBJ1-2; D might be TRBD1 (6 bases). The clonotype was recovered from a young woman who had recovered from COVID-19. The sequenced sample consisted of PBMCs or T cells enriched from blood (not recorded which). The CDR3 coding sequence is TGCGCCAGCAGCTTGGACAGGGATGGCTACACCTTC. It translates to CASSLDRDGYTF.